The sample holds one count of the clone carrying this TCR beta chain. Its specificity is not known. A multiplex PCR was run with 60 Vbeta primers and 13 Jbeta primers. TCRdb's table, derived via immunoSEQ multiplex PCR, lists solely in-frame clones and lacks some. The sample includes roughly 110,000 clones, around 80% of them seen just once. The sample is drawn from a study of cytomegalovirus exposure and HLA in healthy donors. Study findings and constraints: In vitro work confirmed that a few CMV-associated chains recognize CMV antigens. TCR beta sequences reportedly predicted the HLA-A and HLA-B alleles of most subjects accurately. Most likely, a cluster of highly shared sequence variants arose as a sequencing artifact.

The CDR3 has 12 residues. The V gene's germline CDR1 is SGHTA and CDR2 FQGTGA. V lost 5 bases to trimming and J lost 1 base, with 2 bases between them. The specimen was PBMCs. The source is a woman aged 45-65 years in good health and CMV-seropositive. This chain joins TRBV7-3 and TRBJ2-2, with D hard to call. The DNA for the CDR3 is TGTGCCAGCAGCCGGAACACCGGGGAGCTGTTTTTT. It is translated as CASSRNTGELFF.